The rows below give T cell receptor beta chains drawn from one sample of a study of a mutant IDH1 vaccine in newly diagnosed glioma. Here immunoSEQ multiplex PCR was the method, and the copy in TCRdb shows in-frame clones only, minus some. The sample includes about 66,000 clones, just over 85% of them seen just once. The specimen comprised PBMCs, sampled from a glioma patient treated with radiotherapy, temozolomide or both. The receptors were sampled from a man aged 25 to 40 with glioma. Each CDR3 is given with its conserved first and last residue. A D gene is named only where the DNA matches it firmly. The size entry is marked missing in some rows and otherwise reads once, few, many or a size class.

j_call	d_call	clone_size	v_call	cdr3_aa	cdr3_nt
TRBJ2-2	TRBD1	.	TRBV7-9	CASSPRTGTNTGELFF	TGTGCCAGCAGCCCCCGGACAGGGACAAACACCGGGGAGCTGTTTTTT
TRBJ1-4	TRBD1	.	TRBV13	CASSLRTGATNEKLFF	TGTGCCAGCAGCCTCCGGACAGGGGCAACTAATGAAAAACTGTTTTTT
TRBJ1-3	.	.	TRBV6-5	CASSYSQGSGNTIYF	TGTGCCAGCAGTTACTCGCAAGGCTCTGGAAACACCATATATTTT
TRBJ1-1	.	.	TRBV19	CASSRTENTEAFF	TGTGCCAGTAGCAGGACAGAGAACACTGAAGCTTTCTTT
TRBJ2-2	.	.	TRBV11-3	CASSFQGNSGELFF	TGTGCCAGCAGCTTCCAAGGAAATTCCGGGGAGCTGTTTTTT
TRBJ1-1	.	few	TRBV15	CATSRGTGHLNTEAFF	TGTGCCACCAGCAGAGGTACCGGACACCTGAACACTGAAGCTTTCTTT
TRBJ2-3	TRBD2	.	TRBV5-4	CASSSPSGGFVDTQYF	TGTGCCAGCAGCTCACCTAGCGGGGGGTTCGTAGATACGCAGTATTTT
TRBJ1-6	TRBD1	.	TRBV5-1	CASSFDRANNSPLHF	TGCGCCAGCAGCTTCGACAGGGCGAACAATTCACCCCTCCACTTT
TRBJ2-3	TRBD2	.	TRBV7-9	CASSFGVREGDTQYF	TGTGCCAGCAGCTTCGGGGTAAGGGAGGGAGATACGCAGTATTTT
TRBJ1-2	.	.	TRBV5-6	CASSSKKEETFAYGYTF	TGTGCCAGCAGCTCTAAAAAGGAGGAAACCTTTGCCTATGGCTACACCTTC
TRBJ2-7	.	.	TRBV18	CASSSGDEQYF	TGTGCCAGCTCATCTGGGGACGAGCAGTACTTC
TRBJ2-5	.	.	TRBV5-1	CASSIPPGGGGGYQETQYF	TGCGCCAGCAGTATTCCCCCTGGAGGGGGGGGAGGGTACCAAGAGACCCAGTACTTC
TRBJ2-3	.	.	TRBV7-2	CASSLVKGSDTQYF	TGTGCCAGCAGCTTAGTTAAGGGTTCAGATACGCAGTATTTT
TRBJ1-1	.	few	TRBV25-1	CATARRGARAFF	TGTGCCACCGCGCGAAGGGGGGCGAGAGCTTTCTTT
TRBJ2-1	TRBD1	.	TRBV2	CASSPGQASYNEQFF	TGTGCCAGCAGCCCGGGACAGGCCTCCTACAATGAGCAGTTCTTC
TRBJ2-3	TRBD2	.	TRBV6-6	CASRTGLASTTDTQYF	TGTGCCAGCAGAACCGGACTAGCGAGTACCACAGATACGCAGTATTTT
TRBJ1-2	.	.	TRBV5-4	CASSLDLAGGGGYTF	TGTGCCAGCAGCTTGGATCTAGCTGGGGGAGGGGGCTACACCTTC
TRBJ2-7	.	.	TRBV5-4	CASSLSRTSHEQYF	TGTGCCAGCAGCTTGTCGAGGACATCCCACGAGCAGTACTTC
TRBJ1-5	.	.	TRBV28	CASSPRPLIGQSNQPQHF	TGTGCCAGCAGTCCAAGACCCCTGATAGGGCAGAGCAATCAGCCCCAGCATTTT
TRBJ1-1	.	.	TRBV7-9	CASSSARWGPNTEAFF	TGTGCCAGCAGCTCCGCACGGTGGGGACCGAACACTGAAGCTTTCTTT
TRBJ1-1	TRBD1	.	TRBV10-3	CAISDNRDRLATEAFF	TGTGCCATCAGTGATAATAGGGACAGGTTGGCTACTGAAGCTTTCTTT
TRBJ2-6	.	.	TRBV5-1	CASSLGWGRSVPGANVLTF	TGCGCCAGCAGCTTGGGGTGGGGCAGGTCGGTCCCTGGGGCCAACGTCCTGACTTTC
TRBJ1-3	.	.	TRBV6-1	CASDDRRSSGNTIYF	TGTGCCAGCGATGACCGACGGAGCTCTGGAAACACCATATATTTT
TRBJ1-1	.	few	TRBV5-1	CASSLGSQTTEAFF	TGCGCCAGCAGCCTAGGATCCCAAACCACTGAAGCTTTCTTT
TRBJ1-2	.	.	TRBV5-8	CASSSLYPRQEQYGYTF	TGTGCCAGCAGCTCCCTCTACCCCCGACAGGAACAATATGGCTACACCTTC
TRBJ1-5	.	.	TRBV6-1	CASSEGIGQGLNTFSNQPQHF	TGTGCCAGCAGTGAAGGGATTGGTCAGGGGTTAAACACCTTTAGCAATCAGCCCCAGCATTTT
TRBJ2-2	.	.	TRBV7-2	CASSLGDLKLFF	TGTGCCAGCAGCTTAGGTGATTTGAAGCTGTTTTTT
TRBJ2-7	.	.	TRBV13	CASSLEEGSYEQYF	TGTGCCAGCAGCTTAGAGGAGGGCTCCTACGAGCAGTACTTC
TRBJ1-3	.	.	TRBV4-1	CASSQGPGTGNTIYF	TGCGCCAGCAGCCAAGGCCCGGGGACAGGAAACACCATATATTTT
TRBJ2-1	.	once	TRBV28	CASSLGGPYNEQFF	TGTGCCAGCAGTTTGGGGGGCCCCTACAATGAGCAGTTCTTC
TRBJ2-5	.	once	TRBV19	CASSPDYLETQYF	TGTGCCAGTAGTCCGGACTACCTAGAGACCCAGTACTTC
TRBJ1-5	.	.	TRBV4-1	CASSQMQLVSNQPQHF	TGCGCCAGCAGCCAAATGCAGCTGGTAAGCAATCAGCCCCAGCATTTT
TRBJ1-6	.	once	TRBV11-2	CASGTSLNSPLHF	TGTGCCTCGGGAACCAGTCTTAATTCACCCCTCCACTTT
TRBJ1-1	.	.	TRBV4-1	CASSRPGVGTEAFF	TGCGCCAGCAGCCGCCCAGGGGTCGGCACTGAAGCTTTCTTT
TRBJ2-7	.	.	TRBV2	CASKESARGHSYEQYF	TGTGCCAGCAAAGAATCGGCCAGGGGACATTCCTACGAGCAGTACTTC
TRBJ2-1	.	.	TRBV5-1	CASSLGPANEQFF	TGCGCCAGCAGCTTAGGACCTGCGAATGAGCAGTTCTTC
TRBJ2-5	.	.	TRBV5-6	CASSRLGGETQYF	TGTGCCAGCAGCCGACTAGGGGGAGAGACCCAGTACTTC
TRBJ2-2	.	once	TRBV5-1	CASSLDPGMNTGELFF	TGCGCCAGCAGCTTGGATCCCGGGATGAACACCGGGGAGCTGTTTTTT
TRBJ2-7	.	.	TRBV13	CASSFQGSYEQYF	TGTGCCAGCAGCTTTCAGGGGTCCTACGAGCAGTACTTC
TRBJ1-6	TRBD1	once	TRBV7-9	CASSGTVHNSPLHF	TGTGCCAGCAGCGGGACAGTTCATAATTCACCCCTCCACTTT
TRBJ2-3	TRBD1	.	TRBV5-5	CASSPSGGAPDTQYF	TGTGCCAGCAGCCCATCAGGGGGCGCACCAGATACGCAGTATTTT
TRBJ1-3	.	.	TRBV7-9	CASSYPTTLSGNTIYF	TGTGCCAGCAGCTACCCCACGACCCTCTCTGGAAACACCATATATTTT